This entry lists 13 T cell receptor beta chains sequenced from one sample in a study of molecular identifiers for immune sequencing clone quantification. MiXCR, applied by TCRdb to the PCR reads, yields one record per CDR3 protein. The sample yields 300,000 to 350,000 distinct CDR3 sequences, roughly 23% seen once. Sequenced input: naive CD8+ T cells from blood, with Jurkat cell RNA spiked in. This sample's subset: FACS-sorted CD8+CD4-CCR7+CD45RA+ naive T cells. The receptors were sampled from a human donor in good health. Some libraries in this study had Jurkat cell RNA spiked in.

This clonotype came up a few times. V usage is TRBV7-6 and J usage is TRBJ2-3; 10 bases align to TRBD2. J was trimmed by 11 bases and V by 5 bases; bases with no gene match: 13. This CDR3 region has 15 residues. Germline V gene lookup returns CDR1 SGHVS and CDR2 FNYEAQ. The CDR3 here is CASSVSGGFRYVQYF. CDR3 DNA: TGTGCCAGCAGCGTTAGCGGGGGGTTCAGATACGTGCAGTATTTT.

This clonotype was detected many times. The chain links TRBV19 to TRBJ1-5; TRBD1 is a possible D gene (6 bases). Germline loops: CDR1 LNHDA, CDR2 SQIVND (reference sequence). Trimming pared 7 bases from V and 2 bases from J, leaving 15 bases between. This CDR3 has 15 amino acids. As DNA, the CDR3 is TGTGCCAGTAATTGGGCACAGGGTGGCAATCAGCCCCAGCATTTT. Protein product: CASNWAQGGNQPQHF.

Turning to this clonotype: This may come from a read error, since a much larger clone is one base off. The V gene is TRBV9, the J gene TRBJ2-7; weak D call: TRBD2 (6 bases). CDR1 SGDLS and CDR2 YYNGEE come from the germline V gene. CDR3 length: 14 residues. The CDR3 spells CASSTTGGAYEQCF. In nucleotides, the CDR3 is TGTGCCAGCAGCACAACAGGAGGGGCCTACGAGCAGTGCTTC.

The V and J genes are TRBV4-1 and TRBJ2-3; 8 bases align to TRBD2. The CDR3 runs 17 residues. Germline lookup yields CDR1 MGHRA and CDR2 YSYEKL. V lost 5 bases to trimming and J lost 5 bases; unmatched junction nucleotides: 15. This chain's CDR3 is CASSYSGTSGGGDTQYF. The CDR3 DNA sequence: TGCGCCAGCAGCTACAGCGGGACCTCCGGGGGGGGAGATACGCAGTATTTT.

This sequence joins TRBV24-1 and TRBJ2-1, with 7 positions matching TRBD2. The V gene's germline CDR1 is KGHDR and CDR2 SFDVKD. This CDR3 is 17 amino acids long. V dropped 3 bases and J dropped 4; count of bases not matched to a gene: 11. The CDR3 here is CATSDEEGLAEYNEQFF. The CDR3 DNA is TGTGCCACCAGTGATGAAGAAGGGCTAGCGGAGTACAATGAGCAGTTCTTC.

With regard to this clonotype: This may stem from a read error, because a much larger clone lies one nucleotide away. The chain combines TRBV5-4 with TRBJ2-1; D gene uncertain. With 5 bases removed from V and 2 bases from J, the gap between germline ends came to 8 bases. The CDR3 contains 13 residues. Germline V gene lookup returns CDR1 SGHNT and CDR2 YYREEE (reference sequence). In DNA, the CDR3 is TGTGCCAGCAGACAAAACACCTACAATGAGCAGTTCTTC. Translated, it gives CASRQNTYNEQFF.

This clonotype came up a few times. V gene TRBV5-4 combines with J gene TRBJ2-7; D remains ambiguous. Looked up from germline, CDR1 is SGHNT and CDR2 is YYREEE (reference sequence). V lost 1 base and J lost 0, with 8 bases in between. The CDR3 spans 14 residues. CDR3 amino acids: CASSLFRSSYEQYF. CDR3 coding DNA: TGTGCCAGCAGCTTGTTCAGGTCCTCCTACGAGCAGTACTTC.

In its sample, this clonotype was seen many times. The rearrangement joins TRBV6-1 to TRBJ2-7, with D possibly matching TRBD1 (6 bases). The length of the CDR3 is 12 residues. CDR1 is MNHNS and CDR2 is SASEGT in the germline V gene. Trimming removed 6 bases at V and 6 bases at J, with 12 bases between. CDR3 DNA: TGTGCCAGCAGAATACAGGGTGTCGAGCAGTACTTC. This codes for CASRIQGVEQYF.

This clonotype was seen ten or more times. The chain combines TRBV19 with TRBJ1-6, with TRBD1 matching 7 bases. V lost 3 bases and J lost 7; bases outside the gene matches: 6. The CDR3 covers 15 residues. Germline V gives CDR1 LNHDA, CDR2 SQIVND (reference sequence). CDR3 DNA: TGTGCCAGTAGTATCTCGGGACAGTCGAATTCACCCCTCCACTTT. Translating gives CASSISGQSNSPLHF.

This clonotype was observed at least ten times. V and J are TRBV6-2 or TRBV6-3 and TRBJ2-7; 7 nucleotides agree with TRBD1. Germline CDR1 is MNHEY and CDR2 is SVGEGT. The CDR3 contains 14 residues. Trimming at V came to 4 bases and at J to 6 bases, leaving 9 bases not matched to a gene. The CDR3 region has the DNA TGTGCCAGCAGTTTGTCGACAGGGCGCTCCGAGCAGTACTTC. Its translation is CASSLSTGRSEQYF.

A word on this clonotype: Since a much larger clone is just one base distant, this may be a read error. CDR3 sequence reads: CSARDSGGTGELSF. The CDR3 DNA follows: TGCAGTGCTAGAGATTCTGGAGGCACCGGGGAGCTGTCTTTT. This chain links TRBV20-1 with TRBJ2-2; TRBD2 might be the D (5 bases). The CDR3 consists of 14 residues. Per the germline V gene, CDR1 is DFQATT and CDR2 is SNEGSKA (reference sequence).

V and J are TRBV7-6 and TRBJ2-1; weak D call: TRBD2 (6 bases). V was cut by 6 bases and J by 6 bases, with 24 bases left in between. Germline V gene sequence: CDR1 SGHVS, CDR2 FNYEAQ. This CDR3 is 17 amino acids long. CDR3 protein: CASSPTLDSGLTNEQFF. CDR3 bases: TGTGCCAGCAGTCCAACCCTGGATAGCGGCCTTACCAATGAGCAGTTCTTC.

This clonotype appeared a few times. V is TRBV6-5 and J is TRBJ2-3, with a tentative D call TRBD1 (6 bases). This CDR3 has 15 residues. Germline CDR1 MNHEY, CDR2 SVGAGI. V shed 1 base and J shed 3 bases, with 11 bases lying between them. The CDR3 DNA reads TGTGCCAGCAGTTACTTACAGGGTCGGACAGATACGCAGTATTTT. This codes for CASSYLQGRTDTQYF.